This T cell receptor beta chain is drawn from a study of OX40 agonist ivuxolimab in advanced cancers. The wider study: Ivuxolimab was delivered to patients intravenously every 2 weeks at doses spanning 0.01 to 10 mg/kg.

Only in-frame clones appear in the TCRdb table, and some are missing; sequencing was by immunoSEQ multiplex PCR. The sample has 42,000 or so clones; more than 80% are singletons. As for this clone: Its antigen is as yet unknown.

Regarding the study as a whole: Relative to CD4+, CD8+ T cells held more expanded clones on average. Some nonresponders likewise displayed low normalized T-cell clonal expansion.

This TCR came from an adult with an advanced solid tumor such as melanoma, head and neck, liver or kidney cancer. The sample here was CD4+ or CD8+ T cells sorted from blood, taken in a trial of the OX40 agonist ivuxolimab.

CDR3 loop: CASSLGGETGLAYEQYF. In DNA form, the CDR3 reads TGTGCCAGCAGTTTGGGGGGGGAGACAGGGCTGGCCTACGAGCAGTACTTC. The rearrangement links TRBV28 to TRBJ2-7; D possibly matches TRBD1 or TRBD2 (7 bases each). Germline V gene lookup returns CDR1 MDHEN and CDR2 SYDVKM. The V gene lost 3 bases and the J gene lost 2 bases, with 20 bases spanning the gap. The CDR3 totals 17 residues.